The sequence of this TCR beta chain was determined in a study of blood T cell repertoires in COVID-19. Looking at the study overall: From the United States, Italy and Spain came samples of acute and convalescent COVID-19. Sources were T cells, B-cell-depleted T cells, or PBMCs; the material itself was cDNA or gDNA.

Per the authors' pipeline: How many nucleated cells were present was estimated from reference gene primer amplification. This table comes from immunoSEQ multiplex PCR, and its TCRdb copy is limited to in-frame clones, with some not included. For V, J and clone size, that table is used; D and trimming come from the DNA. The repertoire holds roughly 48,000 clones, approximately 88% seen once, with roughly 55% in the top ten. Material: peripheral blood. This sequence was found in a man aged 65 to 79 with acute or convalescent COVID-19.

The CDR3 nucleotides read TGTGCCAGCAGCTTAGCGGCAGGGGGCTCCTATAATTCACCCCTCCACTTT. Its translation is CASSLAAGGSYNSPLHF. The chain couples TRBV7-2 to TRBJ1-6, with TRBD1 matching over 7 bases. The V segment lost 0 bases and the J segment 0 bases; nucleotides outside the gene matches: 2. The CDR3 totals 17 residues. Germline values: CDR1 SGHTA, CDR2 FQGNSA.